This TCR beta chain stems from a study of T cells after yellow fever vaccination. Findings and limits, study-wide: Most clones from primary vaccination resurfaced after the booster (around 97% CD4, approximately 88% CD8). The secondary response peaked faster, at day 5 versus 15, but was weaker.

This clonotype has ten or more counts. The CDR3 runs 14 residues. Trimming at V came to 3 bases and at J to 2 bases, leaving 5 bases not matched to a gene. The germline V gene has CDR1 DFQATT and CDR2 SNEGSKA (reference sequence). Universal primer sites and UMIs were introduced during 5'RACE template-switching synthesis of TCR cDNA. In TCRdb, the 5' RACE reads were re-called with MiXCR into one record per CDR3 protein. This table holds over 10,000 distinct CDR3 sequences, about 6.1% found once. The rearrangement uses TRBV20-1 and TRBJ2-7, with TRBD1 identical over 9 bases. Sequencing used PBMCs, either bulk or a sorted T-cell subset (CD4+, CD8+, memory, or dextramer-sorted; not recorded which), obtained on the day of the yellow fever booster vaccination. The TCR originated in a man aged 25 to 40 who received the YFV17D yellow fever vaccine. For the CDR3, the DNA is TGCAGTGCTAGTACCGGGACAGGGACCTACGAGCAGTACTTC. It yields the protein CSASTGTGTYEQYF.